The entry that follows covers one T cell receptor beta chain sequence. Its antigen is not known. This entry belongs to a study of T cell responses to AZD1222 COVID-19 vaccine. For the study at large: Pooled together were second doses at about 4 or about 12 weeks.

Trimming left V 4 bases short and J 2 bases short, with 9 bases between. The CDR3 sequence is 14 residues long. CDR1 and CDR2 (germline): MGHDK, SYGVNS. The study, taken as a whole, reports: Spike-spanning, vaccine-associated CD4 TCRs were dominant at 160-218 and 743-854. Most donors were white British and more were female, and clonal diversity was possibly underestimated. Repertoire sampling was restricted to post-peak T cell response timepoints.

Clones were sequenced by immunoSEQ multiplex PCR, and TCRdb holds only the in-frame ones, with some missing. Among some 120,000 clones, 75% to 90% were seen once, and the ten largest hold 1.4% to 1.5%. The receptor's source is an adult in good health. The input for sequencing was peripheral blood, taken on day 0 of AZD1222 vaccination. The rearrangement links TRBV25-1 to TRBJ2-1; D call uncertain. CDR3 nucleotide sequence: TGTGCCAGCAGTGCAGTAAGCGCCTACAATGAGCAGTTCTTC. It specifies CASSAVSAYNEQFF.